These 15 T cell receptor beta chains originate from one sample sequenced in a study of Ad26.COV2.S vaccination and SARS-CoV-2 variants. The assay was immunoSEQ multiplex PCR, and TCRdb's table has in-frame clones only and misses some. The table has hundreds of thousands of clones, around 90% seen once. The treatment denotes: around 19 received Ad26.COV2.S at low or high dose, single or two shots; several received placebo; per-sample allocation not given. Samples came from day 63 after the first vaccine or placebo injection. Sequenced material: peripheral blood, taken in a trial of Ad26.COV2.S vaccine versus placebo. The origin of the receptors is a person between 18 and 65 years old who received the Ad26.COV2.S COVID-19 vaccine or a placebo.

As DNA, the CDR3 is TGTGCCAGCAGTGAAGCGGGGAGCTCCTACAATGAGCAGTTCTTC. This encodes CASSEAGSSYNEQFF. The chain links TRBV6-1 to TRBJ2-1; TRBD2 is a possible D gene (5 bases). In germline, CDR1 is MNHNS, CDR2 SASEGT. V was shortened by 0 bases and J by 0 bases, with 6 bases between the two germline ends. This CDR3 comprises 15 residues.

This chain joins TRBV20-1 and TRBJ2-1; D unclear. Germline CDR1 and CDR2: DFQATT and SNEGSKA (reference sequence). The CDR3 totals 10 residues. The V gene lost 1 base and the J gene lost 12 bases, with 7 bases spanning the gap. This chain's CDR3 is CSARGSVQFF. CDR3 DNA: TGCAGTGCTAGAGGCAGCGTGCAGTTCTTC.

This clone was seen just once. The chain combines TRBV10-3 with TRBJ2-3; possibly TRBD1 for D (7 bases). Trimming shortened V by 4 bases and J by 5 bases, and 22 bases separated the two germline ends. Germline-derived CDR1 and CDR2 are ENHRY and SYGVKD. The CDR3 sequence is 17 residues long. The CDR3 region is CAISAAWGDSSVDTQYF. CDR3 sequence (DNA): TGTGCCATCAGTGCCGCTTGGGGGGACAGCAGCGTAGATACGCAGTATTTT.

V gene TRBV5-1 combines with J gene TRBJ1-1; D may be TRBD1 (6 bases). V was trimmed by 0 bases and J by 7 bases, leaving 13 bases between them. This CDR3 spans 14 amino acids. Germline V gives CDR1 SGHRS, CDR2 YFSETQ. CDR3 sequence: CASSLERGISEAFF. The CDR3 nucleotides read TGCGCCAGCAGCTTGGAAAGGGGGATCAGTGAAGCTTTCTTT.

The chain joins TRBV19 to TRBJ1-1, with 12 bases that match TRBD1. Trimming at V came to 6 bases and at J to 3 bases, leaving 11 bases not matched to a gene. The germline CDR1 and CDR2 sequences are LNHDA and SQIVND (reference sequence). The CDR3 length is 17 residues. The CDR3, as DNA: TGTGCCAGTAGGCCGGGACAGGGGGCAACAAAGGACACTGAAGCTTTCTTT. Translating it yields CASRPGQGATKDTEAFF.

J is TRBJ2-1 and V is TRBV19; no reliable D call. This CDR3 contains 15 residues. The germline V and J ends were trimmed by 0 bases and 2 bases, with 8 bases remaining between them. Germline CDR1 LNHDA, CDR2 SQIVND (reference sequence). CDR3 sequence reads: CASSIEGFPYNEQFF. The CDR3 DNA is TGTGCCAGTAGTATAGAGGGGTTTCCCTACAATGAGCAGTTCTTC.

V gene TRBV5-6 combines with J gene TRBJ1-3, with D maybe TRBD1 (5 bases). CDR1 SGHDT and CDR2 YYEEEE come from the germline V gene. Trimming stripped 0 bases from V and 2 bases from J, with 12 bases between. The CDR3 has 16 residues. The CDR3 loop reads CASSLDAGNTGNTIYF. The CDR3, as DNA: TGTGCCAGCAGCTTGGATGCAGGGAACACTGGAAACACCATATATTTT.

The V gene is TRBV30, the J gene TRBJ2-5, with 11 bases aligning to TRBD1. The CDR3 is 15 amino acids. Trimming at V came to 3 bases and at J to 0 bases, leaving 3 bases not matched to a gene. Germline V lookup: CDR1 GTSNPN, CDR2 SVGIG (reference sequence). The CDR3 protein is CAWSTGQGDQETQYF. CDR3 bases: TGTGCCTGGAGCACGGGACAGGGGGACCAAGAGACCCAGTACTTC.

The rearrangement uses TRBV6-2 or TRBV6-3 and TRBJ2-2; maybe TRBD2 (6 bases). V lost 6 bases, J lost 5 bases, and 16 bases lay in between. This CDR3 contains 15 residues. Germline V gives CDR1 MNHEY, CDR2 SVGEGT. CDR3 DNA: TGTGCCAGCAGCCGGCGACTAGTTGTAACCGGGGAGCTGTTTTTT. It codes for CASSRRLVVTGELFF.

The chain combines TRBV6-4 with TRBJ2-1; tentatively, D is TRBD2 (5 bases). Between the trimmed V and J ends, which lost 3 bases and 8 bases, there was a span of 8 bases. The CDR3 covers 12 residues. Germline CDR1 is MRHNA and CDR2 is SNTAGT. CDR3 sequence reads: CASSETGYEQFF. The CDR3 coding sequence is TGTGCCAGCAGTGAAACGGGGTATGAGCAGTTCTTC.

The genes are TRBV18 and TRBJ2-7; 8 nucleotides align to TRBD2. Germline V gene lookup returns CDR1 KGHSH and CDR2 LQKENI. The CDR3 extends over 14 amino acids. V lost 3 bases and J lost 5; bases outside the gene matches: 6. The CDR3 reads CASSPRREVDEQYF. For the CDR3, the DNA is TGTGCCAGCTCACCGAGGCGGGAGGTGGACGAGCAGTACTTC.

The CDR3 spells CASSYHSMNTEAFF. In DNA, the CDR3 is TGTGCCAGTAGCTATCACAGCATGAACACTGAAGCTTTCTTT. V and J are TRBV19 and TRBJ1-1; no clear D. Looked up from germline, CDR1 is LNHDA and CDR2 is SQIVND (reference sequence). V lost 6 bases to trimming and J lost 0 bases, with 11 bases between them. This CDR3 has 14 amino acids.

The chain combines TRBV19 with TRBJ1-1; 8 bases are a match to TRBD1. J gave up 4 bases and V 7 bases, and 8 bases lay outside the gene matches. The length of the CDR3 is 14 residues. The germline V gene has CDR1 LNHDA and CDR2 SQIVND (reference sequence). CDR3 in DNA: TGTGCCAGTAAAGGGCAGGGGGCATTCACTGAAGCTTTCTTT. It codes for CASKGQGAFTEAFF.

The chain joins TRBV4-3 to TRBJ2-3; either TRBD1 or TRBD2 may fit D (6 bases each). Germline-derived CDR1 and CDR2 are LGHNA and YSLEER. V was clipped by 4 bases and J by 3 bases, with 14 bases between them. The CDR3 is 15 amino acids. The CDR3 loop reads CASSPEGGQTDTQYF. CDR3 DNA: TGCGCCAGCAGCCCCGAGGGGGGCCAGACAGATACGCAGTATTTT.

The CDR3 loop reads CASSLEGRAAETQYF. The CDR3 nucleotides read TGCGCCAGCAGCTTGGAGGGCAGGGCGGCGGAGACCCAGTACTTC. The genes are TRBV5-1 and TRBJ2-5; tentatively, D is TRBD1 (5 bases). Germline values: CDR1 SGHRS, CDR2 YFSETQ. V was pared by 0 bases and J by 5 bases, with 14 bases between. This CDR3 has 15 residues.